This TCR beta chain was documented in a study of T cell responses to AZD1222 COVID-19 vaccine. Repertoires were generated with immunoSEQ multiplex PCR, while TCRdb's copy carries only in-frame clones and drops some. Of 70,000 to 95,000 clones listed, roughly 89% are singletons. Trimming pared 5 bases from V and 4 bases from J, leaving 17 bases between. The germline gives CDR1 GTSNPN, CDR2 SVGIG (reference sequence). CDR3 length equals 14 residues. Study results and caveats: Clonal diversity was possibly underestimated, and white British individuals and females predominated among donors. Just five to seven people given AZD1222 tested seropositive at baseline.

Turning to this clone: Antigen unknown.

The starting material was peripheral blood, obtained on day 0 of MenACWY control vaccination. V is TRBV30 and J is TRBJ1-2; maybe TRBD1 (6 bases). This clonotype was sampled from an adult in good health. Here the CDR3 DNA reads TGTGCCTGGGACACCGGGACACCGGGCTATGGCTACACCTTC. Residues: CAWDTGTPGYGYTF.